What follows describes a single T cell receptor beta chain. The specificity of this receptor is unknown. Base qualities were left out, and no much larger clone turns up one base away. TCR beta rearrangements were amplified from genomic DNA isolated from peripheral blood, not from sorted cells or RNA. The entry originates in a study of T cell repertoires in aging, cancer and after chemotherapy (dated by TCRdb to between 2018 and 2021). Background on the whole study: Donors were distributed across six age groups ranging from 30 or younger to 70 or older, with at least three individuals included per group. Paired pre- and post-chemotherapy samples in the solid tumor group came from brain tumor (glioblastoma) patients receiving temozolomide-based therapy. The full dataset contained around 8.2 million TCR reads. The study profiled peripheral blood TCR beta repertoires from healthy donors and cancer patients to examine immunoaging and T cell reconstitution after chemotherapy. A cohort of 200 to 250 cancer patients (approximately 90 with hematological and roughly 120 with solid cancers) was assembled, and 95 to 100 healthy donors were included as a reference group.

Study-wide conclusions, independent of this receptor: Declining TCR diversity with age in healthy donors was mainly explained by loss of richness; in cancer patients, loss of evenness also contributed. It was noted by the authors that conclusions about immunological memory after chemotherapy cannot be drawn from the repertoire data. In both cancer cohorts, median generation probability rose over the chemotherapy interval, which suggests that the repertoire was reconstituted through rebound thymic output. Compared with age-matched healthy donors, untreated patients with hematological or solid cancers had significantly lower TCR diversity and higher clonality in blood.

Rearranged TRB sequences spanning V, D and J segments were amplified by multiplex touch-down PCR using a mixed TRB-A/B primer pool. Illumina adapters and sample indices were added to the amplicons in two consecutive PCR reactions performed with Phusion HS II polymerase. The amplicons were purified from gel with the NucleoSpin Gel and PCR Clean-up kit and then assessed with Qubit and an Agilent 2100 Bioanalyzer. Sequencing of libraries was carried out on an Illumina MiSeq in 600-cycle, single-indexed, paired-end runs. In the paper's pipeline: MiXCR versions 2.12 and 3.0.5 were used to process TRB sequences. Each unique CDR3 nucleotide sequence was treated as one clone, and only productive sequences with two or more reads were kept. The repertoire metrics were Shannon diversity, evenness, clonality (defined as one minus evenness), and alpha-parameterized diversity profiles covering alpha 0 to 5. Generation probabilities of clones in paired pre- and post-chemotherapy samples were computed with the IGoR algorithm. Starting from the raw public reads, TCRdb applied fastp trimming at Q25, assembled clones with MiXCR and retained in-frame beta chains. Each entry is one CDR3 protein sequence, shown with its most common DNA and genes. These V and J calls originate from TCRdb's pipeline instead of the authors' own analysis. The sample yields about 1,400 distinct CDR3 sequences; less than 25% were counted once. The ten top clones hold approximately 20% of the sample.

The sequence was collected from a human donor with a solid tumor. Sample: blood.

The CDR3 region has the sequence CASSRLAAYNEQFF. The DNA is as follows: TGTGCCAGCTCAAGACTAGCGGCCTACAATGAGCAGTTCTTC. Recombination joined TRBV18 with TRBJ2-1, with TRBD2 identical over 9 junction bases. Spanning cysteine to phenylalanine, the CDR3 consists of 14 amino acids. Only the CDR3 DNA stays, 42 bases, in frame from base 1. V is trimmed back by 5 bases and J by 2 bases, and the junction contains 1 base that no gene match accounts for. CDR1 KGHSH and CDR2 LQKENI were looked up in the germline V gene.